This entry describes one T cell receptor beta chain. There are a few counts of this clonotype. The antigen this receptor binds is unknown. No base-level quality is on record; no much larger clone is a single base apart. Sequenced on an Illumina HiSeq 2500. First-strand cDNA was synthesized with Superscript III and a set of TRAV- and TRBV-specific primers, covering both TCRalpha and TCRbeta chains. TCRs were amplified with Phusion for around 20 PCR cycles, with a constant-region primer paired with the adapter attached to the V primers. The MessageAmp II aRNA Amplification Kit was used to amplify the isolated mRNA, with in vitro transcription run for approximately 15 hours at 37 degrees C. The Dynabeads mRNA DIRECT Purification Kit was used to isolate mRNA for TCR sequencing. Indexed Illumina adapters were added in a second Phusion PCR of 20 to 25 cycles, and the PCR products were purified with AMPure XP beads. As for the original processing: Using custom Perl scripts, TCR sequences that encoded the same protein were pooled, out-of-frame sequences were dropped, and the abundance of each clonotype was calculated. The analysis excluded TCR sequences that were supported by just one read. Among the metrics used to describe the repertoires were Shannon entropy, Gini index, clonality, richness, and the frequency of TCRs shared between repertoires. The public reads were run again by TCRdb, first through fastp at Q25 and then through MiXCR, and only productive beta chains were kept. Under each unique CDR3 protein, matching rows form one entry showing the most common genes and DNA. TCRdb's processing, not the authors' own work, is the source of the V and J calls. Across this sample there are around 69,000 distinct CDR3 sequences, with about a third seen only once. Around 10% of the sample goes to the ten largest clones.

From the cysteine up to the phenylalanine, the CDR3 has a length of 16 residues. Solely the CDR3 DNA is kept, with 48 bases framed from the first base. Germline trimming: 1 base from V, 4 bases from J; junction bases outside gene matches: 7. The germline V gene gives CDR1 as SGHAT and CDR2 as FQNNGV. The source of the sample is a study of low-dose radiotherapy and immunotherapy resistance in tumors (dated by TCRdb to about 2022). Regarding the complete study: Cohort 1 received 0.5 Gy per fraction every 2 weeks, with a prescribed total PTV dose of 6.5 Gy. Patients in Cohort 2 were given 1 Gy per fraction every two weeks, for a total of 13 Gy across 26 weeks. Patients were given nivolumab as a 240 mg flat dose every two weeks and ipilimumab at 1 mg/kg every six weeks, with both drugs delivered intravenously. Cyclophosphamide 200 mg/m2 was given intravenously every two weeks, one day before each radiation and immunotherapy administration. Starting on cycle 1 day 1, patients took 300 mg of aspirin by mouth once a day for four cycles. Randomization of trial participants into treatment groups was not performed. Eight patients were included in the translational analysis: three from the first dose cohort and the first five from the second dose cohort.

Reading the label with the study, this specimen's time point is: before trial treatment. The donors took part in RACIN, a single-arm, phase I, dose-escalation trial that combined nivolumab, ipilimumab, aspirin, low-dose cyclophosphamide and low-dose radiotherapy. Eligible patients had advanced, TIL-negative solid tumors. This TCR derives from a female donor with ovarian cancer. This sample comprised PBMCs, obtained before treatment. Recombination connected TRBV11-2 to TRBJ2-3; TRBD2 matches 8 bases in the middle. This receptor has the CDR3 CASSLGPGGRADTQYF. The DNA sequence follows: TGTGCCAGCAGCTTAGGTCCGGGGGGGCGGGCAGATACGCAGTATTTT.